This T cell receptor beta chain was observed in a study of blood T cell repertoires in COVID-19. The wider study: Sources were T cells, B-cell-depleted T cells, or PBMCs; the material itself was cDNA or gDNA.

Adults between roughly 18 and 89 years of age took part from 20 to 25 US areas. Categorization into cohorts depended on clinical history that participants reported. CDR1 SNHLY and CDR2 FYNNEI come from the germline V gene. The CDR3 has 14 residues. V was shortened by 6 bases and J by 1 base, with 11 bases between the two germline ends. Original handling: Reference gene primer amplification yielded estimated nucleated cell counts. TCRdb keeps only in-frame clones here, not all; method: immunoSEQ multiplex PCR. V and J calls and clone size come straight from that table; D and trimming were deduced from the DNA. The table shows around 330,000 clones, with approximately 90% occurring only once.

This chain uses TRBV2 with TRBJ2-3, with a weak D call TRBD2 (5 bases). The origin of this receptor is a middle-aged woman who had recovered from COVID-19. Sequenced material: PBMCs or T cells enriched from blood (not recorded which). The CDR3, as DNA: TGTGCCAGCAGGAAGGCGGAGGGCACAGATACGCAGTATTTT. Translated, it gives CASRKAEGTDTQYF.